This TCR beta chain was sequenced during a study of PD-L1 blockade in urothelial cancer. This CDR3 is 16 amino acids long. In germline, CDR1 is LNHDA, CDR2 SQIVND (reference sequence). The junction had 6 bases not matched to a gene; V was cut back by 1 base and J by 3 bases. Time point given: pretreatment peripheral blood. TCRdb's copy holds only in-frame clones and misses some; the assay was immunoSEQ multiplex PCR. The data contain 70,000 to 75,000 clones, 85% to 90% of them singletons. The V gene is TRBV19, the J gene TRBJ2-1, with TRBD2 matching over 7 bases. This receptor was taken from an older man with urothelial cancer. The sample consisted of PBMCs, taken around atezolizumab (anti-PD-L1) treatment. CDR3 loop: CASSIAPGGSYNEQFF. The CDR3 nucleotides are TGTGCCAGTAGTATAGCGCCTGGCGGGAGCTACAATGAGCAGTTCTTC.